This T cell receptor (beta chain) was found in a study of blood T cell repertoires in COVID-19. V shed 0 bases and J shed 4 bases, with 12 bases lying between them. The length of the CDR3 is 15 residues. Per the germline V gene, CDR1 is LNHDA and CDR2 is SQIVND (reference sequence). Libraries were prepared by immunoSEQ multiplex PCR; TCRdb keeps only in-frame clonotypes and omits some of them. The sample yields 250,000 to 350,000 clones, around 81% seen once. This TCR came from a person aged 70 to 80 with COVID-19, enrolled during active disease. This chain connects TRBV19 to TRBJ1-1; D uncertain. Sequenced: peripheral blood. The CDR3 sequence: CASSIDGSGSTEAFF. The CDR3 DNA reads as TGTGCCAGTAGTATAGATGGTTCGGGTTCCACTGAAGCTTTCTTT.